Each of the 8 T cell receptor beta chains below was sequenced from the same sample in a study of blood T cell repertoires in COVID-19. The repertoire was sequenced with immunoSEQ multiplex PCR; TCRdb's copy has only in-frame clones and lacks some. The data show fewer than 350,000 clones, with just over 90% seen just once and 2.3% held by the top ten. The sequenced material came from PBMCs or T cells enriched from blood (not recorded which). Every receptor here comes from a woman aged 40 to 50 with acute COVID-19.

The chain recombines TRBV5-1 with TRBJ1-1, with a weak D call TRBD1 (5 bases). The CDR3 contains 15 residues. Deletions cut 4 bases from V and 7 bases from J, with 20 bases between. Germline assignment: CDR1 SGHRS and CDR2 YFSETQ. CDR3 sequence reads: CASSEDLGRALEAFF. For the CDR3, the DNA is TGCGCCAGCAGCGAGGATTTGGGCAGGGCCCTTGAAGCTTTCTTT.

This chain links TRBV10-3 with TRBJ1-2, with TRBD1 matching 7 bases. V lost 2 bases to trimming and J lost 5 bases; unmatched junction nucleotides: 2. The CDR3 has 13 amino acids. In germline, CDR1 is ENHRY, CDR2 SYGVKD. The CDR3 nucleotides read TGTGCCATCAGTGAGACAGGGGATTATGGCTACACCTTC. Translating gives CAISETGDYGYTF.

J is TRBJ2-7 and V is TRBV19, with D tentatively TRBD2 (6 bases). Germline V lookup: CDR1 LNHDA, CDR2 SQIVND (reference sequence). Trimming left V 1 base short and J 6 bases short, with 7 bases between. The CDR3 runs to 12 residues. The CDR3 DNA reads as TGTGCCAGTAGTATAGGTAGCGGCGAGCAGTACTTC. Its translation: CASSIGSGEQYF.

The V gene is TRBV11-2, the J gene TRBJ1-1; no firm D call. V shed 4 bases and J shed 1 base, with 25 bases lying between them. Germline lookup yields CDR1 SGHAT and CDR2 FQNNGV. This CDR3 region has 19 residues. The CDR3 loop reads CASSYITAGVHQKNTEAFF. CDR3 in DNA: TGTGCCAGCAGCTATATTACGGCAGGCGTACACCAGAAGAACACTGAAGCTTTCTTT.

The chain recombines TRBV5-1 with TRBJ1-1; D not resolved. Germline CDR1 and CDR2: SGHRS and YFSETQ. Deletions cut 0 bases from V and 4 bases from J, with 10 bases between. The CDR3 is 14 residues long. The CDR3 sequence: CASSLVYGSTEAFF. CDR3 DNA sequence: TGCGCCAGCAGCTTGGTTTATGGTAGCACTGAAGCTTTCTTT.

The chain combines TRBV23-1 with TRBJ1-6; no clear D gene. TRBV23-1 is treated as an ORF (open reading frame) with a function not yet certain. The CDR3 consists of 17 residues. V gave up 3 bases and J gave up 6 bases, with 18 bases separating them. The CDR3 is CASSQQAGLVINSPLHF. In DNA, the CDR3 is TGCGCCAGCAGTCAGCAGGCAGGCCTGGTGATTAATTCACCCCTCCACTTT.

This chain joins TRBV7-3 and TRBJ2-2; TRBD1 might be the D (6 bases). V was shortened by 8 bases and J by 4 bases, with 11 bases between the two germline ends. Germline CDR1 is SGHTA and CDR2 is FQGTGA. The length of the CDR3 is 13 residues. CDR3 sequence: CASCQGSTGELFF. CDR3 nucleotides: TGTGCCAGCTGTCAGGGGAGCACCGGGGAGCTGTTTTTT.

V gene TRBV30 combines with J gene TRBJ1-3; 7 nucleotides line up with TRBD1. Germline V CDR1 and CDR2: GTSNPN, SVGIG (reference sequence). The V and J ends lost 3 bases and 0 bases, in that order; junction bases with no gene match: 5. This CDR3 has 15 amino acids. The DNA of the CDR3 is TGTGCCTGGAGGGGACAGAGCATCTCTGGAAACACCATATATTTT. Translating gives CAWRGQSISGNTIYF.